The table lists the clone carrying this T cell receptor (beta chain) with many counts. As yet, its antigen is unknown. V was clipped by 0 bases and J by 1 base, with 7 bases between them. The CDR3 runs to 14 residues. CDR1 is MNHEY, CDR2 SVGAGI, per germline. From the reads, TCRdb called clonotypes with MiXCR, one entry per CDR3 protein. The sample holds around 210,000 distinct CDR3 sequences, around 6.2% seen once. The data belong to a study of T cell repertoires in cytomegalovirus infection. Study information: CMV infection and matching HLA type were both indicated by public TCR beta signatures. General study findings and limits: Based on cumulative public TCR beta family frequency, carriers of CMV plus the relevant HLA were identified.

The rearrangement links TRBV6-5 to TRBJ2-7; a possible D gene is TRBD1 (6 bases). The clonotype comes from a human donor in good health (CMV status not recorded). Some clones in this sample may be carry-over from other donors' samples. The sequencing input was PBMCs. Here the CDR3 reads CASSYSDRSYEQYF. The CDR3 DNA reads TGTGCCAGCAGTTACTCGGACAGATCCTACGAGCAGTACTTC.